This T cell receptor (beta chain) was retrieved from a study of early T cells in non-severe SARS-CoV-2 infection listed by TCRdb under 2021. Concerning the study at large: Bulk RNA from unsorted whole blood was used for TCR sequencing, so alpha and beta chains could not be paired. On the study overall, not on this receptor specifically: Matching against VDJdb was skewed toward anti-spike CD8 responses, likely underestimated virus-specific expansions, and missed private and CD4 specificities.

The method behind the library was 5' RACE. The sample was run on a NextSeq 500. In the TCR library protocol, unique molecular identifiers were attached to individual cDNA molecules to correct for PCR bias and sequencing error. Both TCR alpha and beta chains were sequenced, and tight co-correlation was observed between alpha and beta sequence abundances in each sample. Per the source publication's procedure: Decombinator V4 was used to perform V gene, J gene and CDR3 annotation of TCR sequences. Expanded TCRs were defined as changing significantly between any two time points under a Poisson model with p below 0.0001. TCR abundances were normalised to the total number of TCRs sequenced per sample and expressed as counts per million. TRAV1-2 paired with TRAJ12, TRAJ20 or TRAJ33 defined MAIT TCRs, while TRAV10 paired with TRAJ18 defined iNKT TCRs. VDJdb, accessed on 1 November 2021, was searched for TCRs annotated for CMV, EBV and SARS-CoV-2, and TCRs annotated for more than one antigen were excluded. The public reads were quality trimmed at Q25 with fastp and then assembled into clones with MiXCR by TCRdb, keeping productive beta chains. Merged by CDR3 protein, the rows form single entries marked with the most common genes and DNA. TCRdb, not the original authors, processed these V and J calls. Within this sample are 65,000 to 85,000 distinct CDR3 sequences, with 15% of them counted one time only. The ten largest clones represent 12% of the sample.

A case-control design nested within a healthcare worker cohort in London, UK, was used, with weekly nasopharyngeal swab PCR tests and blood sampling performed. Healthcare workers were recruited between 23 and 31 March 2020, during the week of the UK lockdown, and were followed weekly for up to roughly 15 weeks. Reading from cysteine to phenylalanine, the CDR3 counts 13 amino acids. Only the CDR3 part of the read is kept: 39 bases, read in frame from the first base. V was cut back by 1 base and J by 4 bases, leaving a gap of 9 bases between them. CDR1 and CDR2 were assigned from the germline V gene (reference sequence) as DFQATT and SNEGSKA. As for this clonotype: Its binding antigen is unknown. Base quality data are lacking; no much larger clone is found one base away.

The TCR comes from an adult who was a healthcare worker with PCR-confirmed SARS-CoV-2 infection or an uninfected control (not recorded which). The sample was whole blood. The rearrangement joined TRBV20-1 to TRBJ2-3; too little of a D gene remains to name it. The DNA is as follows: TGCAGTGCTAGAGCACAGTACTCAGATACGCAGTATTTT. Its coded protein is CSARAQYSDTQYF.